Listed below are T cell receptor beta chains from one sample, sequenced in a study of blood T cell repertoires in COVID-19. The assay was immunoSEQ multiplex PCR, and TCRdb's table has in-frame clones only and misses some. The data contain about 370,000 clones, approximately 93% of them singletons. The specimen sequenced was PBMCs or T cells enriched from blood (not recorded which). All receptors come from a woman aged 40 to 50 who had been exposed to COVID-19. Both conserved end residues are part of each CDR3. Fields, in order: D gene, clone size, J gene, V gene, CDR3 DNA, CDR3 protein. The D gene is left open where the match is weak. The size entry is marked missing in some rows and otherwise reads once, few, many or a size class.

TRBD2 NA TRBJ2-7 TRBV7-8 TGTGCCAGCAGCTTAAAGGAGGGTAGCGGGGGCTACGAGCAGTACTTC CASSLKEGSGGYEQYF
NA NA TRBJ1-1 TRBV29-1 TGCAGCGTCCACAATATGAACACTGAAGCTTTCTTT CSVHNMNTEAFF
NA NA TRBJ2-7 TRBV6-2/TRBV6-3 TGTGCCAGCAGTTACCCATCCGGGGGGCGCCGGCACGAGCAGTACTTC CASSYPSGGRRHEQYF
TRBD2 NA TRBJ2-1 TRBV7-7 TGTGCTAGCATAAAGGCTAGCGGGAACACCTACAATGAGCAGTTCTTC CASIKASGNTYNEQFF
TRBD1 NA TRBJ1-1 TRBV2 TGTGCCAGCAGGGGGAGGACAGGGGGAACTGAAGCTTTCTTT CASRGRTGGTEAFF
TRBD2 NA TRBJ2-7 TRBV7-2 TGTGCCAGCAGCTTAGAGCGGGGGGGCCGAAACGAGCAGTACTTC CASSLERGGRNEQYF
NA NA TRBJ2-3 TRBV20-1 TGCAGTGCTAGCGGGGAGGATACGCAGTATTTT CSASGEDTQYF
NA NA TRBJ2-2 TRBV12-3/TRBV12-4 TGTGCCGGCTCTCAGGGGCCCGGGGAGCTGTTTTTT CAGSQGPGELFF
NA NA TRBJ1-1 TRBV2 TGTGCCAGCAGTGAGGGACTGTGGTCCTTGAACACTGAAGCTTTCTTT CASSEGLWSLNTEAFF
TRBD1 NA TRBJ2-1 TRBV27 TGTGCCAGCAGCCCAAGGACAGGACCTTACAATGAGCAGTTCTTC CASSPRTGPYNEQFF
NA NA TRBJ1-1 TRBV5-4 TGTGCCAGCAGCTTGGTCTCGGGGGGGACAGAAGCTTTCTTT CASSLVSGGTEAFF
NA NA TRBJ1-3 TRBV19 TGTGCCAGTGATCAGGGAATGACTGGAAACACCATATATTTT CASDQGMTGNTIYF
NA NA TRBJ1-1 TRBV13 TGTGCCAGCAGCCAAAGGAGGGTGAACACTGAAGCTTTCTTT CASSQRRVNTEAFF
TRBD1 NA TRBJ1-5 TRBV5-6 TGTGCCAGCAGCAACCGGGACAGAAATCAGCCCCAGCATTTT CASSNRDRNQPQHF
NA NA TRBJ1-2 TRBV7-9 TGTGCCAGCGGGGCGGGGAGACCAGTCTTC CASGAGRPVF
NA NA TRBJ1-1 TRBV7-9 TGTGCCAGCAGCTTAAGGGGGATGGGCACTGAAGCTTTCTTT CASSLRGMGTEAFF
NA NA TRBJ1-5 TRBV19 TGTGCCAGTACCAGAGCACAGGGTACCCAGCCCCAGCATTTT CASTRAQGTQPQHF
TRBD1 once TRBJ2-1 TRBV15 TGTGCCACCAGCAGAACCCGAGACAGGGAATGGCCTAATGAGCAGTTCTTC CATSRTRDREWPNEQFF
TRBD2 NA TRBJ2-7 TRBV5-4 TGTGCCAGCAGCTTGGCGGGGGGGCCATCCGAGCAGTACTTC CASSLAGGPSEQYF
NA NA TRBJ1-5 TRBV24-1 TGTGCCACCAGTGACCCGACACCGAATCAGCCCCAGCATTTT CATSDPTPNQPQHF
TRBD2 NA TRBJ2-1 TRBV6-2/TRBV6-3 TGTGCCAGCAGTTACGTCAGGACTAGCGGGAGTATCTACAATGAGCAGTTCTTC CASSYVRTSGSIYNEQFF
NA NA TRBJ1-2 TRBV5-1 TGCGCCAGCAGCAACACCGGGAGCTCGGAAGGCTACACCTTC CASSNTGSSEGYTF
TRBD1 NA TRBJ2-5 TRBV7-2 TGTGCCAGCAGCATCCGACAGGGGACGGGGGAGACCCAGTACTTC CASSIRQGTGETQYF
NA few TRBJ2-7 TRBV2 TGTGCCAGCAGCACGTTAGGACGGGACTCCTACGAGCAGTACTTC CASSTLGRDSYEQYF
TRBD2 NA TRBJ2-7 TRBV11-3 TGTGCCAGCAGCTCAAGGACTAGCGGTTTCTCCGAGCAGTACTTC CASSSRTSGFSEQYF
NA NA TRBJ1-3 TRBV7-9 TGTGCCAGCAGCATAGGCCAGGGACTGGCCTCTGGAAACACCATATATTTT CASSIGQGLASGNTIYF
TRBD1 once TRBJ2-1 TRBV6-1 TGTGCCAGCAGTGACAAGCCGATGACAGGGGTGGGCTACAATGAGCAGTTCTTC CASSDKPMTGVGYNEQFF
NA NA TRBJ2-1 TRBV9 TGTGCCAGCAGCGCCTCAACAGGGAGCTCCTACAATGAGCAGTTCTTC CASSASTGSSYNEQFF
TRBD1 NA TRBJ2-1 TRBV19 TGTGCCAGTAGTCCTGGACAGGGGGTAACTGAGCAGTTCTTC CASSPGQGVTEQFF
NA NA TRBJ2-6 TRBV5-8 TGTGCCAGCAGCCCACGGGGTTCCGGGGCCAACGTCCTGACTTTC CASSPRGSGANVLTF
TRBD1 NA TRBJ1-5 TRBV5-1 TGCGCCAGCAGCCGGACAGGAGGCAATCAGCCCCAGCATTTT CASSRTGGNQPQHF
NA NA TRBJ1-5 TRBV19 TGTGCCAGTAGTATAGTAGGCGGGAGCAATCAGCCCCAGCATTTT CASSIVGGSNQPQHF
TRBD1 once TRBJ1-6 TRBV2 TGTGCCAGCAGATGGGACAGGAGCTCCTATAATTCACCCCTCCACTTT CASRWDRSSYNSPLHF
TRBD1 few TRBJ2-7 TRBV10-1 TGCGCCAGCAGTGTAGGTGGGACAGGGTACGAGCAGTACTTC CASSVGGTGYEQYF
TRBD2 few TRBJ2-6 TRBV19 TGTGCCAGTAGTATCTCAGGGACTACTGGGGCCAACGTCCTGACTTTC CASSISGTTGANVLTF
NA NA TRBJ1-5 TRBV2 TGTGCCAGCAGTGAAGACTTAAGTGGCAATCAGCCCCAGCATTTT CASSEDLSGNQPQHF
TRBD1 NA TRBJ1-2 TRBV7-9 TGTGCCAGCAGCTACCGGACAGGGGACTATGGCTACACCTTC CASSYRTGDYGYTF
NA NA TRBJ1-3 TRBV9 TGTGCCAGCAGTAACGGGTTCTCTGGAAACACCATATATTTT CASSNGFSGNTIYF
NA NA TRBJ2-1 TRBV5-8 TGTGCCAGCAGCTTGCAGCGAATACTATACAATGAGCAGTTCTTC CASSLQRILYNEQFF
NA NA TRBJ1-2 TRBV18 TGTGCCAGCTCACCCCCCCAACAGGTGGACTATGGCTACACCTTC CASSPPQQVDYGYTF
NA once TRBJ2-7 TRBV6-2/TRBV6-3 TGTGCCAGCAGTTACACGGCGGGACCTCTGGCCGCCGAGCAGTACTTC CASSYTAGPLAAEQYF
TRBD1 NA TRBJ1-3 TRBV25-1 TGTGCCAGCAGTGACCTCGGGACAGCCGGAAACACCATATATTTT CASSDLGTAGNTIYF